This T cell receptor (beta chain) originates from a study of T-cell memory formation after mild COVID-19. Broader study findings: Later expanders leaned CD4+, whereas day 15 to 85 contracting clones were balanced CD4/CD8.

One entry per CDR3 protein results from TCRdb running MiXCR on the 5' RACE reads. This table has approximately 150,000 distinct CDR3 sequences, 15% to 20% appearing once. This CDR3 contains 16 residues. Germline values: CDR1 SEHNR, CDR2 FQNEAQ (reference sequence). V lost 1 base to trimming and J lost 1 base; unmatched junction nucleotides: 0. This clonotype showed up many times. Its target is not known. The chain carries TRBV7-9 and TRBJ2-5; 13 bases are a match to TRBD2. The specimen sequenced was PBMCs or a T cell subset sorted from them (not recorded which). This TCR came from an adult woman who had mild COVID-19 (a few samples of this study predate the infection). Cell type and time point are not known. The CDR3 region is CASSLGTSGGQETQYF. The CDR3 DNA reads as TGTGCCAGCAGCTTAGGGACTAGCGGGGGCCAAGAGACCCAGTACTTC.